These T cell receptor beta chains were read from a single sample in a study of shared clonotypes between healthy human individuals. Sequencing used immunoSEQ multiplex PCR; TCRdb keeps in-frame clones, though not all of them. The data hold approximately 2,300,000 clones, with less than 95% observed a single time. Sequenced material: naive CD4+ T cells from PBMCs. These TCRs come from a young man in good health. Some clones in this sample may be carry-over from other donors' samples. The CDR3 runs from the conserved cysteine through the conserved F or W. Each record gives: J gene, D gene, clone size, V gene, CDR3 DNA, CDR3 protein. The D gene is left open where the match is weak. A clone size is listed for some rows: how often the clone was seen (once, few, many), or a class if it is expanded.

>TRBJ2-7|TRBD2|.|TRBV4-2
TGTGCCAGCAGCCCCGCCGTAGCGGGAGGGATCTACGAGCAGTACTTC
CASSPAVAGGIYEQYF
>TRBJ2-2|.|.|TRBV7-3
TGTGCCAGCAGCTTACCGACCGGGGAGCTGTTTTTT
CASSLPTGELFF
>TRBJ2-7|.|.|TRBV4-3
TGCGCCAGCAGCCAGTACCGGGGGCCCCCCTACGAGCAGTACTTC
CASSQYRGPPYEQYF
>TRBJ2-5|TRBD2|.|TRBV9
TGTGCCAGCAGCGTAGGAGGGACTAGGGAAGAGACCCAGTACTTC
CASSVGGTREETQYF
>TRBJ2-1|.|.|TRBV7-9
TGTGCCAGCAGCTTTGGGACACCCTACAATGAGCAGTTCTTC
CASSFGTPYNEQFF
>TRBJ2-7|.|.|TRBV4-2
TGTGCCAGCAGCCAATTTGGGCGACGGTACGAGCAGTACTTC
CASSQFGRRYEQYF
>TRBJ1-1|.|.|TRBV6-6
TGTGCCAGCAGTTACCGCGGAGAGCTTACTGAAGCTTTCTTT
CASSYRGELTEAFF
>TRBJ2-1|.|.|TRBV11-3
TGTGCCAGCAGCTTAACTAGTCCCTACAATGAGCAGTTCTTC
CASSLTSPYNEQFF
>TRBJ2-5|TRBD2|.|TRBV19
TGTGCCAGTGCCCGGGGGGTCCAAGAGACCCAGTACTTC
CASARGVQETQYF
>TRBJ2-7|.|.|TRBV6-5
TGTGCCAGCTCCCACTTACAGACGCCCTACGAGCAGTACTTC
CASSHLQTPYEQYF
>TRBJ2-7|.|.|TRBV6-5
TGTGCCAGCAGCCCGGACGGTTACGAGCAGTACTTC
CASSPDGYEQYF
>TRBJ2-7|TRBD2|.|TRBV15
TGTGCCACCAGCAGCCACGGACTAGCGGGAGCGTTTAGCGACGAGCAGTACTTC
CATSSHGLAGAFSDEQYF
>TRBJ1-2|.|.|TRBV4-1
TGCGCCAGCAGCCAAGTAGTCTTCGACTATGGCTACACCTTC
CASSQVVFDYGYTF
>TRBJ1-4|.|.|TRBV18
TGTGCCAGCTCACCAGGGGTCATTTCACTTACAACTAATGAAAAACTGTTTTTT
CASSPGVISLTTNEKLFF
>TRBJ1-4|TRBD1|.|TRBV9
TGTGCCAGCAGCGGACAGGGGGGGATTGGAGCTAATGAAAAACTGTTTTTT
CASSGQGGIGANEKLFF
>TRBJ2-7|TRBD2|few|TRBV9
TGTGCCAGCAGCCCCCTGGGACTAGCAACCTTTGGGGTCTCCGAGCAGTACTTC
CASSPLGLATFGVSEQYF
>TRBJ1-2|.|.|TRBV30
TGTGCCTGGATGGTTGGTAACTATGGCTACACCTTC
CAWMVGNYGYTF
>TRBJ2-5|TRBD1|.|TRBV13
TGTGCCAGCAGCTTAGTCCAGGGGGCTAGCGAGACCCAGTACTTC
CASSLVQGASETQYF
>TRBJ2-1|TRBD1|.|TRBV18
TGTGCCAGCTCACCTCGGACAGGCTCCTACAATGAGCAGTTCTTC
CASSPRTGSYNEQFF
>TRBJ1-2|.|.|TRBV6-4
TGTGCCAGCAGTGACCGTTTATGGGGAGGCAGTGGTGGCTACACCTTC
CASSDRLWGGSGGYTF
>TRBJ1-2|TRBD1|.|TRBV5-5
TGTGCCAGCAGCCAAATAGGGGGCTCGGGCTATGGCTACACCTTC
CASSQIGGSGYGYTF
>TRBJ2-2|TRBD2|.|TRBV2
TGTGCCAGCAGTCGACTAGCGACAAACACCGGGGAGCTGTTTTTT
CASSRLATNTGELFF
>TRBJ2-5|TRBD1|.|TRBV6-5
TGTGCCAGCAGGGGGACAGGGCGACAAGAGACCCAGTACTTC
CASRGTGRQETQYF
>TRBJ1-5|.|.|TRBV28
TGTGCCAGCAGTTTCGTCGCAGGGAATCAGCCCCAGCATTTT
CASSFVAGNQPQHF
>TRBJ2-2|TRBD1|.|TRBV7-3
TGTGCCAGCAGCTCTTCGGGACAGGGAGGCACCGGGGAGCTGTTTTTT
CASSSSGQGGTGELFF
>TRBJ2-7|.|.|TRBV5-1
TGCGCCAGCAGTTCAGGGGCCTCACAGATGGTGGAGCAGTACTTC
CASSSGASQMVEQYF
>TRBJ2-7|.|.|TRBV19
TGTGCCAGTAGGGACGAGAGGCGGGGTTCCTACGAGCAGTACTTC
CASRDERRGSYEQYF